What follows describes a single T cell receptor beta chain. Its antigen remains unknown. These data belong to a study of T-cell memory formation after mild COVID-19. As for the study in general: In these data, TCR clusters were largely donor specific. Whole-study findings and limits: Clones contracting across day 15 to 85 had a balanced CD4/CD8 profile; later expanding clones leaned CD4+. Detection of some responders pre-infection suggested pre-existing cross-reactive memory T cells participated.

From germline, CDR1 is SGHRS and CDR2 YFSETQ. CDR3 length: 16 residues. Losses at the gene ends were 4 bases for V and 5 bases for J; bases not matched to a gene: 5. 5'RACE, which relied on constant-segment primers, yielded TCR alpha and TCR beta cDNA libraries carrying sample barcodes and UMIs. TCRdb independently ran MiXCR on the 5' RACE reads; one entry per CDR3 protein. The table has about 360,000 distinct CDR3 sequences, 13% to 15% seen once. The sequence came from a man aged 18 to 30 who had mild COVID-19 (a few samples of this study predate the infection). Cell type and time point are not known. The chain recombines TRBV5-1 with TRBJ2-5; 16 nucleotides line up with TRBD2. Sequences were obtained from PBMCs or a T cell subset sorted from them (not recorded which). The CDR3 nucleotides read TGCGCCAGCAGCGCGGGACTAGCGGGGGGGCTGGAGACCCAGTACTTC. This encodes CASSAGLAGGLETQYF.